These 25 T cell receptor beta chains were all obtained from the same sample, sequenced in a study of blood T cell repertoires in COVID-19. Clones were read by immunoSEQ multiplex PCR, and TCRdb kept only the in-frame ones, dropping some. Of roughly 150,000 clones listed, 90% to 95% are singletons. The specimen was peripheral blood. The receptors were sampled from a woman in her fifties or sixties with COVID-19, enrolled during active disease.

The genes are TRBV28 and TRBJ1-5, with 7 bases aligning to TRBD1. Germline CDR1 and CDR2: MDHEN and SYDVKM. The trim removed 6 bases at V and 1 base at J, leaving 12 bases unmatched. The CDR3 extends over 17 amino acids. The CDR3 DNA follows: TGTGCCAGCAGCCCTGCGACAGGGCGGTCGAGCAATCAGCCCCAGCATTTT. The encoded protein is CASSPATGRSSNQPQHF.

This sequence joins TRBV7-8 and TRBJ1-1; 7 bases agree with TRBD1. The germline gives CDR1 SGHVS, CDR2 FQNEAQ. V lost 5 bases to trimming and J lost 0 bases; unmatched junction nucleotides: 3. CDR3 length: 14 amino acids. CDR3 sequence: CASSQGQLNTEAFF. For the CDR3, the DNA is TGTGCCAGCAGCCAGGGACAGTTGAACACTGAAGCTTTCTTT.

The V and J genes are TRBV6-5 and TRBJ2-2; D is unclear. Germline V gene data show CDR1 as MNHEY and CDR2 as SVGAGI. The CDR3 is 13 amino acids. V lost 4 bases and J 6 bases, leaving 9 bases between the germline ends. The DNA of the CDR3 is TGTGCCAGCAGTTCCTTCTTTTCCGGGGAGCTGTTTTTT. Encoded protein: CASSSFFSGELFF.

This chain uses TRBV6-5 with TRBJ1-1; 9 bases map to TRBD1. CDR1 and CDR2 (germline): MNHEY, SVGAGI. The CDR3 contains 15 residues. The ends lost 5 bases at V and 2 bases at J; junction bases unmatched: 6. The CDR3 sequence: CASSPWDRANTEAFF. The DNA for the CDR3 is TGTGCCAGCAGTCCCTGGGACAGGGCAAACACTGAAGCTTTCTTT.

V usage is TRBV7-2 and J usage is TRBJ2-7; 8 positions agree with TRBD1. Trimming removed 4 bases from V and 3 bases from J; junction bases left unmatched: 8. The length of the CDR3 is 15 residues. In germline, CDR1 is SGHTA, CDR2 FQGNSA. This chain's CDR3 is CASSSDRGSLYEQYF. The CDR3 DNA reads TGTGCCAGCAGCTCCGACAGGGGATCCCTCTACGAGCAGTACTTC.

The rearrangement joins TRBV9 to TRBJ2-2, with 8 bases fitting TRBD1. The V segment lost 4 bases and the J segment 4 bases; nucleotides outside the gene matches: 6. There are 15 residues in the CDR3. Germline lookup yields CDR1 SGDLS and CDR2 YYNGEE. The CDR3 DNA is TGTGCCAGCAGCCCTAAACAGGGGGTCACCGGGGAGCTGTTTTTT. The encoded protein is CASSPKQGVTGELFF. Full variable domain (outside the CDR3, taken from reference TRBV9 and TRBJ2-2): DSGVTQTPKHLITATGQRVTLRCSPRSGDLSVYWYQQSLDQGLQFLIQYYNGEERAKGNILERFSAQQFPDLHSELNLSSLELGDSALYFCASSPKQGVTGELFFGEGSRLTVL.

The rearrangement joins TRBV3-1 (or the pseudogene TRBV3-2) to TRBJ1-6, with 8 bases matching TRBD1. CDR3 size: 14 residues. In germline, CDR1 is LGHDT, CDR2 YNNKEL (reference sequence). V was clipped by 4 bases and J by 8 bases; unmatched bases: 4. The DNA for the CDR3 is TGTGCCAGCAGCCTGGGACAGGCTGATTCACCCCTCCACTTT. Translating it yields CASSLGQADSPLHF.

The CDR3: CASSLAPGPNYGYTF. CDR3 nucleotide sequence: TGCGCCAGCAGCTTGGCCCCAGGGCCGAACTATGGCTACACCTTC. The chain recombines TRBV5-1 with TRBJ1-2, with D maybe TRBD1 (5 bases). The V and J ends lost 0 bases and 2 bases respectively, with 11 bases between them. The CDR3 has 15 residues. Per germline, CDR1 SGHRS and CDR2 YFSETQ.

The DNA for the CDR3 is TGTGCCATCACGTCCCTACCTTTCTCTGAAGCTTTCTTT. Translation: CAITSLPFSEAFF. V and J are TRBV10-3 and TRBJ1-1; D call uncertain. Per germline, CDR1 ENHRY and CDR2 SYGVKD. V gave up 7 bases and J gave up 6 bases, with 15 bases separating them. CDR3 length equals 13 residues.

The gene calls are TRBV9 and TRBJ1-6, with D perhaps matching TRBD1 (5 bases). CDR1 and CDR2 from the germline V gene are SGDLS and YYNGEE. CDR3 length: 16 residues. Trimming removed 0 bases at V and 9 bases at J, with 16 bases between. The CDR3 protein is CASSVDPGGGISPLHF. As DNA, the CDR3 is TGTGCCAGCAGCGTAGATCCGGGTGGGGGGATTTCACCCCTCCACTTT.

The V gene is TRBV27, the J gene TRBJ1-2; a possible D gene is TRBD1 (5 bases). The V end lost 5 bases, the J end lost 6 bases, and 16 bases lay between the germline ends. The germline V gene has CDR1 MNHEY and CDR2 SMNVEV (reference sequence). There are 14 residues in the CDR3. The DNA of the CDR3 is TGTGCCAGCAGTCAGCGGGACCTTATTCATGGCTACACCTTC. It encodes CASSQRDLIHGYTF.

The chain links TRBV4-2 to TRBJ1-1, with D possibly matching TRBD1 (6 bases). The CDR3 runs 17 residues. Germline V gives CDR1 LGHNA, CDR2 YNFKEQ. The ends were cut back, 3 bases at V and 3 bases at J, with 20 bases in the middle. In DNA form, the CDR3 reads TGTGCCAGCAGCCAGGGGCGCAGGGGTGGAATACACACTGAAGCTTTCTTT. This encodes CASSQGRRGGIHTEAFF.

J is TRBJ1-6 and V is TRBV7-2; D is unresolved. CDR3 length equals 19 residues. V was pared by 1 base and J by 0 bases, with 16 bases between. Per the germline V gene, CDR1 is SGHTA and CDR2 is FQGNSA. The CDR3 spells CASSLVGGGSSSYNSPLHF. Written as DNA, the CDR3 is TGTGCCAGCAGCTTAGTAGGTGGCGGTTCGAGCTCCTATAATTCACCCCTCCACTTT.

The V and J genes are TRBV7-8 and TRBJ2-7; the D gene is possibly TRBD1 (6 bases). Deletions cut 4 bases from V and 6 bases from J, with 22 bases between. Germline-derived CDR1 and CDR2 are SGHVS and FQNEAQ. This CDR3 contains 16 residues. The CDR3 protein is CASSSLLIQGRGEQYF. CDR3 nucleotide sequence: TGTGCCAGCAGCTCCTTACTAATACAGGGCCGAGGCGAGCAGTACTTC.

CDR3 nucleotides: TGTGCCAGCAGTCCGACACCATTTTCTGGAAACACCATATATTTT. Translation: CASSPTPFSGNTIYF. The rearrangement joins TRBV7-2 to TRBJ1-3; unclear D gene. The CDR3 contains 15 residues. CDR1 SGHTA and CDR2 FQGNSA come from the germline V gene. Trimming stripped 6 bases from V and 1 base from J, with 13 bases between.

CDR3 DNA sequence: TGTGCCAGCAGCCCGAGGACTAGCGGGGAGGTTCAAGAGACCCAGTACTTC. This sequence encodes CASSPRTSGEVQETQYF. V gene TRBV5-4 combines with J gene TRBJ2-5, with 12 bases identical to TRBD2. CDR1 and CDR2 from the germline V gene are SGHNT and YYREEE (reference sequence). J was trimmed by 2 bases and V by 4 bases; bases with no gene match: 9. The CDR3 has 17 amino acids.

The J gene is TRBJ2-7, the V gene TRBV5-8, with TRBD2 identical over 7 bases. The trim removed 4 bases at V and 4 bases at J, leaving 11 bases unmatched. The CDR3 has 15 residues. Looked up from germline, CDR1 is SGHTS and CDR2 is YDEGEE. CDR3 nucleotide sequence: TGTGCCAGCAGCCTAAGGGCAGGGAGGGGTTACGAGCAGTACTTC. Residues: CASSLRAGRGYEQYF.

The chain couples TRBV9 to TRBJ1-5; D might be TRBD1 (6 bases). Germline V lookup: CDR1 SGDLS, CDR2 YYNGEE. V lost 4 bases to trimming and J lost 8 bases, with 16 bases between them. The CDR3 is made up of 14 amino acids. The CDR3 sequence: CASSPGAGREPQHF. Here the CDR3 DNA reads TGTGCCAGCAGCCCAGGGGCAGGGAGGGAGCCCCAGCATTTT.

The chain uses TRBV6-5 and TRBJ1-2; the match to TRBD1 covers 7 bases. Germline loops: CDR1 MNHEY, CDR2 SVGAGI. J was trimmed by 8 bases and V by 7 bases; bases with no gene match: 7. CDR3 length equals 12 residues. The CDR3 sequence is CASNLQGLGYTF. The CDR3 nucleotides are TGTGCCAGCAATCTACAGGGGCTCGGCTACACCTTC.

The rearrangement uses TRBV4-2 and TRBJ1-2, with a weak D call TRBD1 (5 bases). Trimming stripped 0 bases from V and 6 bases from J, with 11 bases between. This CDR3 spans 14 amino acids. Germline V gene sequence: CDR1 LGHNA, CDR2 YNFKEQ. The CDR3 region is CASSQDRVQDGYTF. The CDR3 region has the DNA TGTGCCAGCAGCCAAGACAGGGTTCAGGATGGCTACACCTTC.

V usage is TRBV11-3 and J usage is TRBJ1-5; D remains unclear. Per the germline V gene, CDR1 is SGHNT and CDR2 is YENEEA. V lost 0 bases and J lost 0, with 9 bases in between. The CDR3 consists of 16 residues. CDR3 loop: CASSLDPEASNQPQHF. CDR3 DNA: TGTGCCAGCAGCTTAGATCCAGAGGCTAGCAATCAGCCCCAGCATTTT.

The chain carries TRBV15 and TRBJ1-4; TRBD1 agrees at 12 bases. This CDR3 has 12 amino acids. Trimming removed 9 bases from V and 10 bases from J; junction bases left unmatched: 3. Per germline, CDR1 LNHNV and CDR2 YYDKDF (reference sequence). CDR3 nucleotide sequence: TGTGCCACTGGGACAGGGGGCCGAAAACTGTTTTTT. This encodes CATGTGGRKLFF. The full variable domain, rest sourced from reference TRBV15 and TRBJ1-4, is DAMVIQNPRYQVTQFGKPVTLSCSQTLNHNVMYWYQQKSSQAPKLLFHYYDKDFNNEADTPDNFQSRRPNTSFCFLDIRSPGLGDTAMYLCATGTGGRKLFFGSGTQLSVL.

This clone was picked up one time. The rearrangement joins TRBV18 to TRBJ2-2; 8 positions agree with TRBD2. Looked up from germline, CDR1 is KGHSH and CDR2 is LQKENI. The CDR3 has 21 residues. The trim removed 3 bases at V and 0 bases at J, leaving 18 bases unmatched. For the CDR3, the DNA is TGTGCCAGCTCACCCCGAACACTCCCCCGGGGGGGGGCGCCGAACACCGGGGAGCTGTTTTTT. Its translation: CASSPRTLPRGGAPNTGELFF.

The J gene is TRBJ1-3, the V gene TRBV6-5; 7 nucleotides match TRBD1. From germline, CDR1 is MNHEY and CDR2 SVGAGI. With V trimmed by 2 bases and J by 4 bases, 5 bases remained unmatched. CDR3 length: 15 amino acids. This CDR3 is CASSYTGEEGNTIYF. The CDR3 DNA sequence: TGTGCCAGCAGTTACACAGGGGAAGAGGGAAACACCATATATTTT.

The rearrangement joins TRBV7-3 to TRBJ2-1; no clear D. Trimming took 2 bases from V and 0 from J, leaving 8 bases between them. The CDR3 is made up of 15 amino acids. The germline V gene has CDR1 SGHTA and CDR2 FQGTGA. CDR3 sequence (DNA): TGTGCCAGCAGCTTAGACTCGATCTCCTACAATGAGCAGTTCTTC. This codes for CASSLDSISYNEQFF.